This T cell receptor beta chain emerged from a study of blood T cell repertoires in COVID-19. Study at large: Sites across the United States, Italy and Spain contributed samples from acute and convalescent COVID-19. T cells, B-cell-depleted T cells, or PBMCs supplied cDNA or gDNA.

V was clipped by 5 bases and J by 5 bases; unmatched bases: 11. CDR3 length: 15 amino acids. Looked up from germline, CDR1 is SQVTM and CDR2 is ANQGSEA. In the original processing: The assay estimated nucleated cells by amplifying reference gene primers. The data were produced by immunoSEQ multiplex PCR, yet TCRdb's version contains in-frame clones alone and is incomplete. From that table come the V and J calls and clone size; the DNA was used to work out D and trimming. The profile covers about 120,000 clones, with around 74% appearing a single time and less than 10% taken by the ten largest. The sequenced material came from peripheral blood. This sequence joins TRBV29-1 and TRBJ2-5; 10 bases agree with TRBD2. The source is an older woman with acute or convalescent COVID-19. The CDR3 sequence: CSVRASGGTGETQYF. Here the CDR3 DNA reads TGCAGCGTTCGAGCTAGCGGGGGTACCGGGGAGACCCAGTACTTC.